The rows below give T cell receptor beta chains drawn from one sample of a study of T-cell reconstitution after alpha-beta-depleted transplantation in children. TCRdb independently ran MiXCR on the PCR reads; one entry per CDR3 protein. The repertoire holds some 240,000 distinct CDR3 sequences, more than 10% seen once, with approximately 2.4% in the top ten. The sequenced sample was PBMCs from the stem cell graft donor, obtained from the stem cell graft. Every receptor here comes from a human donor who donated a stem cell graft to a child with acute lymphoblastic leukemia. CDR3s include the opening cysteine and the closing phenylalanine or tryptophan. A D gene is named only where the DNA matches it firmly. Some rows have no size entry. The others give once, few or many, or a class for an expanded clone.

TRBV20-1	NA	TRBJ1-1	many	TGCAGTGCTCGGGGGACCGCTGGCGTCACTGAAGCTTTCTTT	CSARGTAGVTEAFF
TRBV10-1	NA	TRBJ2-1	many	TGCGCCAGCAGTGAACATCTAGACAATGAGCAGTTCTTC	CASSEHLDNEQFF
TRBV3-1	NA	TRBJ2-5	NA	TGTGCCAGCAGCCAAGAAGAATGGGTAGCGGAGACCCAGTACTTC	CASSQEEWVAETQYF
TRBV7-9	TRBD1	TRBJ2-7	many	TGTGCCAGCAGCGCCGGGACAGGTAGAGGGGAGCAGTACTTC	CASSAGTGRGEQYF
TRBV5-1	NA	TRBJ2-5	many	TGCGCCAGCAGCGGTGAAGGAGCCGGGGCGGAGACCCAGTACTTC	CASSGEGAGAETQYF
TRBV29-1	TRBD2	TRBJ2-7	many	TGCAGCGTGGAGAGACTAGCGGGGAACTACGAGCAGTACTTC	CSVERLAGNYEQYF
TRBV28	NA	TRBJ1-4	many	TGTGCCAGCAGTTTCAAACAGGGAACAACTAATGAAAAACTGTTTTTT	CASSFKQGTTNEKLFF
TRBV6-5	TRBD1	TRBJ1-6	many	TGTGCCAGCAGTTTTACGGGGTTTACGACAGGGGAGAATTCACCCCTCCACTTT	CASSFTGFTTGENSPLHF
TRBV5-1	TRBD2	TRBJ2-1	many	TGCGCCAGCAGCCCGGCGGGGGGGACGCCTCCGTACAATGAGCAGTTCTTC	CASSPAGGTPPYNEQFF
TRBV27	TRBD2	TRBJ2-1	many	TGTGCCAGCAGTCTAATAGCGGGAGGACTTTACAATGAGCAGTTCTTC	CASSLIAGGLYNEQFF
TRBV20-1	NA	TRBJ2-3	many	TGCAGTGCTACACCCCGAACTAGTAGTTTTGTTACGCAGTATTTT	CSATPRTSSFVTQYF
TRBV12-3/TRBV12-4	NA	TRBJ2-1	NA	TGTGCCAGCAGTTTAGTCAAACCGTTCTTC	CASSLVKPFF
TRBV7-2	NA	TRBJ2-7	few	TGTGCCAGCAGCGCCGCGGCGATTGGGCGCGAGCAGTACTTC	CASSAAAIGREQYF
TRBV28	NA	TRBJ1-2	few	TGTGCCAGCAGTTTATCCAGGGTTGATGGCTACACCTTC	CASSLSRVDGYTF
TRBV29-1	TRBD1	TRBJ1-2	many	TGCAGCGTTGAAAGGCCAGGGGGAGTTTTAAGTGGCTACACCTTC	CSVERPGGVLSGYTF
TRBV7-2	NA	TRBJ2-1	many	TGTGCCAGCAGCTTCGGGACAAATGAGCAGTTCTTC	CASSFGTNEQFF
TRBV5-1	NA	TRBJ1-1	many	TGCGCCAGCAGCTTGGCGTCGGCCTACACTGAAGCTTTCTTT	CASSLASAYTEAFF
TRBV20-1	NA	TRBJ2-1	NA	TGCAGTCACCAAACCCACGGGGCGGGCTACAATGAGCAGTTCTTC	CSHQTHGAGYNEQFF
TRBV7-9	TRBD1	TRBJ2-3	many	TGTGCCAGCAGCCCGACCGGGACAGGAGTCACAGATACGCAGTATTTT	CASSPTGTGVTDTQYF
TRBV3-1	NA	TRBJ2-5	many	TGTGCCAGCAGCCTGGACAGCCTAACCCAGTACTTC	CASSLDSLTQYF
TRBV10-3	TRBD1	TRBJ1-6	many	TGTGCCATCAGTACCTCAGGGGGCGCAGGTTCACCCCTCCACTTT	CAISTSGGAGSPLHF
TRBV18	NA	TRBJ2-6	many	TGTGCCAGCTCGGATCTAGGTTCTGGGGCCAACGTCCTGACTTTC	CASSDLGSGANVLTF
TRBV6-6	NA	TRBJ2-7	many	TGTGCCAGCAGTCGGACCCTCTCAGGCGAGCAGTACTTC	CASSRTLSGEQYF
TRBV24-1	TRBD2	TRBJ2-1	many	TGTGCCACCAGTGGGGGAGGGTTCCATGAGCAGTTCTTC	CATSGGGFHEQFF
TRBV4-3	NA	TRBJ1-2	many	TGCGCCAGCAGCCAAGAGGACTCCCGCTCGGGCGGCTACACCTTC	CASSQEDSRSGGYTF
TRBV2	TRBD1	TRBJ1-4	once	TGTGCCAGCCGCCGGGACAGGAACAGTGAAAAACTGTTTTTT	CASRRDRNSEKLFF
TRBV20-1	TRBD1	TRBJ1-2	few	TGCAGTGCTAGTCCGGGACAGGGGGCGCCGGACCATGGCTACACCTTC	CSASPGQGAPDHGYTF
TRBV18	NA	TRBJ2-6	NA	TGTGCCAGCTCACGACGACAGGTAGCTGGGGCCAACGTCCTGACTTTC	CASSRRQVAGANVLTF
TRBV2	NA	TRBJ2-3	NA	TGTGCCAGCAGGGGACTCGGACTGGTCACAGATACGCAGTATTTT	CASRGLGLVTDTQYF
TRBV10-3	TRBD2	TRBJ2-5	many	TGTGCCATCAAAATAACGGGAGGGCCAACCGAGACCCAGTACTTC	CAIKITGGPTETQYF
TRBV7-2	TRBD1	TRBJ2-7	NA	TGTGCCAGCAGCCCGGACAGGGGAATCTCCTACGAGCAGTACTTC	CASSPDRGISYEQYF
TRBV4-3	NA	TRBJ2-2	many	TGCGCCAGCAGCCAGCGGGGGCCCCCTAACACCGGGGAGCTGTTTTTT	CASSQRGPPNTGELFF
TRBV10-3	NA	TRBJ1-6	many	TGTGCCATCAGACTGGACAGCCCAAATTCACCCCTCCACTTT	CAIRLDSPNSPLHF
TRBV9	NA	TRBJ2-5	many	TGTGCCAGCAGCGTCGGGAGTTGGGAGACCCAGTACTTC	CASSVGSWETQYF
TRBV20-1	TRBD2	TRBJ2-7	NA	TGCAGTGCTAGCTACGGACTAGCGGGGCCCCTCGACGAGCAGTACTTC	CSASYGLAGPLDEQYF
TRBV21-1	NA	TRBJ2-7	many	TGTGCCAGCACCAGGGCGAGACTTTCCTACGAGCAGTACTTC	CASTRARLSYEQYF
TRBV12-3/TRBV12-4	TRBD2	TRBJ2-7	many	TGTGCCAGCAGGCTTCAACTAGCGGGATCTGGCGAGCAGTACTTC	CASRLQLAGSGEQYF
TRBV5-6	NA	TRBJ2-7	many	TGTGCCAGCAGCTCCGGAGGACTCGAGCAGTACTTC	CASSSGGLEQYF
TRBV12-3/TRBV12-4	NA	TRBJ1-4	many	TGTGCCAGCAGTTTAGTGGGGTCTGACGAAAAACTGTTTTTT	CASSLVGSDEKLFF
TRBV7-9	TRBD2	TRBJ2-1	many	TGTGCCAGCAGCTTTACTAGCGGGAGGTACTACAATGAGCAGTTCTTC	CASSFTSGRYYNEQFF
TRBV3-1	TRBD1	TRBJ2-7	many	TGTGCCAGCAGCCTTACGAGTTACGGGACAGGGGGGCCCCGGGACGAGCAGTACTTC	CASSLTSYGTGGPRDEQYF
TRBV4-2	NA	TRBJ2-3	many	TGTGCCAGCAGCCAAGGAGGGAGGGGGCCAGATACGCAGTATTTT	CASSQGGRGPDTQYF
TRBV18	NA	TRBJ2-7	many	TGTGCCAGCTCACCAGGGGGCTCCTACGAGCAGTACTTC	CASSPGGSYEQYF
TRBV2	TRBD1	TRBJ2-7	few	TGTGCCAGCAAGTTGGGACAGAGCTCCTACGAGCAGTACTTC	CASKLGQSSYEQYF
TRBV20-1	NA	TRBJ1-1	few	TGCAGTGCTGCGGACAGCGGGTACACTGAAGCTTTCTTT	CSAADSGYTEAFF
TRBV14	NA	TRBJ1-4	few	TGTGCCAGCAGCCAAAGGCTAAGTAATGAAAAACTGTTTTTT	CASSQRLSNEKLFF
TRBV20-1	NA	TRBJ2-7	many	TGCAGTGCTAGAGGACCGACAAAAAACACTCCTTCCTACGAGCAGTACTTC	CSARGPTKNTPSYEQYF
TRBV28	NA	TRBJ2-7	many	TGTGCCAGCCAACAGGGAACATACGAGCAGTACTTC	CASQQGTYEQYF
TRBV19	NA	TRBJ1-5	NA	TGTGCCAGTAGTGGGACGTTCGAAAGCCAGCCCCAGCATTTT	CASSGTFESQPQHF
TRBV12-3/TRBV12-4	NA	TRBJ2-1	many	TGTGCCAGCAGTAGGGACCCGAGCTACAATGAGCAGTTCTTC	CASSRDPSYNEQFF
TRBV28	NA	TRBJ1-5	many	TGTGCCAGCAGTTTATTTCGTCAGGGATCTCGGCCCCAGCATTTT	CASSLFRQGSRPQHF
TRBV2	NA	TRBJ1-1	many	TGTGCCAGCGAGGGTGAGAACACTGAAGCTTTCTTT	CASEGENTEAFF
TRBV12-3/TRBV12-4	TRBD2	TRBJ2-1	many	TGTGCCAGCAGTTTTTCGGCGGGAGGCTCCTACAATGAGCAGTTCTTC	CASSFSAGGSYNEQFF
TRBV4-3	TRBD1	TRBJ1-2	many	TGCGCCAGCAGCCAAAACAGGGGCGCCACTGGCTACACCTTC	CASSQNRGATGYTF